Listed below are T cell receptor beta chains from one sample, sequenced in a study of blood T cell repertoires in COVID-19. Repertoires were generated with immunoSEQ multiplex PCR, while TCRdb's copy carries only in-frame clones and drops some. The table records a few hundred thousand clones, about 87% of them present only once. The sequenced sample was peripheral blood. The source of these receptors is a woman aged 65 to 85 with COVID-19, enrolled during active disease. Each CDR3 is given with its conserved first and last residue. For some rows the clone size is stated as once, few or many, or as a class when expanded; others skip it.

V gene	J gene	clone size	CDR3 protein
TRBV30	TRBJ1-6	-	CAWSAGQASNSPLHF
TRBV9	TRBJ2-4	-	CASSAGQGSIQYF
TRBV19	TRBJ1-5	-	CASTPRGNQPQHF
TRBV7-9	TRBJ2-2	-	CASSLAVQTGELFF
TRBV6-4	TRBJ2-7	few	CASSDSCSDQPYEQYF
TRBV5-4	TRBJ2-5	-	CASSLTQETQYF
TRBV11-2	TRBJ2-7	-	CASSLDIVRGSEQYF
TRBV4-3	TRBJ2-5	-	CASSQGTGGFETQYF
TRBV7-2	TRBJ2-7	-	CASSLVLAGMYEQYF
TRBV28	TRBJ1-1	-	CASSLGPGNTEAFF
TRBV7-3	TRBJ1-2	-	CASSPTGTNYGYTF
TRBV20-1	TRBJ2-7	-	CSARQGYEQYF
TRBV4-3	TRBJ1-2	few	CASSLSTGTHGYTF
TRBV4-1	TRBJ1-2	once	CASSQGRGGRHYGYTF
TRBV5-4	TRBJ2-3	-	CASGLAGGTDTQYF
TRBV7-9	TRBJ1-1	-	CASSSKDRDMNTEAFF
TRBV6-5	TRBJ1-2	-	CASSPRDSTNYGYTF
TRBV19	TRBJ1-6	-	CASRINSVGGTNNSPLHF
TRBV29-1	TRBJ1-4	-	CSAEIQGEKLFF
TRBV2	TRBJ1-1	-	CASTSRGTAYEAFF
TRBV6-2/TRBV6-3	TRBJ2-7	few	CASSYPGLEIVGEQYF
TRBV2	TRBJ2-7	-	CASTLAGGNYEQYF
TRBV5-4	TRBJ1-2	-	CASSLTGTGGYTF
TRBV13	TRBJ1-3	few	CASSFDIQSSGNTIYF
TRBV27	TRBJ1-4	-	CASSLQTGARGKLFF
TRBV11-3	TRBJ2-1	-	CASSLRAGGLALAGKQFF
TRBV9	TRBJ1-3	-	CASSVEGQTGNTIYF
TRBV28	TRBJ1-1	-	CASREHMNTEAFF
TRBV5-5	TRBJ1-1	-	CASSFLTVVNTEAFF
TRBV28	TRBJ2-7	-	CASSPPGTSGGARHEQYF
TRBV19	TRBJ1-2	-	CATKGEPRANYGYTF
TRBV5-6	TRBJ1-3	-	CASSLAAGLGNTIYF
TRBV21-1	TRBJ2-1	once	CASSKALRRGFF
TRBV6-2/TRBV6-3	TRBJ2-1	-	CASSYSYRGGNEQFF
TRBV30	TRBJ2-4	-	CAWSGTPNGNIQYF
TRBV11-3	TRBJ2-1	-	CASSLGTSGDNEQFF
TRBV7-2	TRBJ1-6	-	CASSLQAGDNSPLHF
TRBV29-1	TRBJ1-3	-	CSVEEGENTIYF
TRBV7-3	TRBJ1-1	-	CASSLNRVDTEAFF
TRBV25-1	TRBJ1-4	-	CASSASTGIVELFF
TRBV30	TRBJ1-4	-	CAWKQGVGEKLFF
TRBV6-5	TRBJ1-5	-	CASRGGDYQPQHF
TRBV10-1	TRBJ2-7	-	CASRRDTGEREQYF
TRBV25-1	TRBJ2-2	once	CASSDISGRSGELFF
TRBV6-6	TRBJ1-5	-	CASTTGQGNQPQHF
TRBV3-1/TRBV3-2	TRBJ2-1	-	CASSQYSEQFF
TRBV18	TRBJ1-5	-	CASSLDRGGQPQHF
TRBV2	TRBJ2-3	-	CASSDWASGRKDTQYF
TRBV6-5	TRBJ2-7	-	CASSYGAGGSYEQYF
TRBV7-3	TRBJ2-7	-	CASSFTRESHEQYF
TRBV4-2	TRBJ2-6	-	CASSQVLRGRGSGANVLTF
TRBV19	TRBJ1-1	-	CASRRRRSRNAEAFF
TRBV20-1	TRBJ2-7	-	CSASRPLPGSDSYEQYF
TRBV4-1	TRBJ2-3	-	CASSTLPTSTDTQYF
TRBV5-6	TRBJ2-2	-	CASSQGLADGELFF
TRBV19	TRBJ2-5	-	CASSIERGTQYF
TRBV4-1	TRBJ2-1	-	CASSQPRLVRSYNEQFF
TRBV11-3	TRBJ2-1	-	CASSLRDRSYNEQFF
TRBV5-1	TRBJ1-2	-	CASSLGSGWDGYTF
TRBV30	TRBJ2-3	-	CAWSGRGTSTDTQYF